The 5 T cell receptor beta chains reported below all come from one sample, sequenced in a study of response to subunit inactivated influenza vaccine (dated by TCRdb to 2017 to 2018). The library was built by means of RT-PCR. TCRdb names Illumina HiSeq 2500 as the instrument used. The raw public reads went through TCRdb reprocessing: fastp at Q25, MiXCR clone calling, in-frame beta chains kept. Here each entry gathers all rows of one CDR3 protein and keeps the most common genes and DNA. The sample table contains roughly 620,000 distinct CDR3 sequences; only one count was recorded for about 11% of them. The ten largest clones capture 9.5% to 11% of the sample. The sample was also linked to a second study, of T cells expressing NK-cell markers. As that second study puts it: The TCR beta cDNA libraries were made using 5'RACE template switching, a step that added both a universal primer site and unique molecular identifiers.

Sequenced here: PBMCs from blood, sampled on the day of vaccination. The receptor set was obtained from a man aged 45-65 years who received an inactivated influenza vaccine. Donor details come from another sample of the same person, matched by shared clones.

This clonotype appeared a few times. The rearrangement uses TRBV7-8 and TRBJ2-1; possible D gene TRBD2, 6 bases. The CDR3 consists of 16 residues. Germline CDR1 is SGHVS and CDR2 is FQNEAQ. V was clipped by 1 base and J by 0 bases, with 10 bases between them. CDR3 loop: CASSLVDGSSYNEQFF. In DNA, the CDR3 is TGTGCCAGCAGCTTAGTCGACGGGAGCTCCTACAATGAGCAGTTCTTC.

V and J are TRBV29-1 and TRBJ2-5; TRBD1 might be the D (5 bases). CDR1 is SQVTM, CDR2 ANQGSEA, per germline. This CDR3 has 14 residues. The germline V and J ends were trimmed by 0 bases and 4 bases, with 12 bases remaining between them. The CDR3 protein is CSVEEQNRIETQYF. The CDR3 DNA reads as TGCAGCGTTGAAGAACAAAACAGGATAGAGACCCAGTACTTC.

This clonotype came up a few times. The chain links TRBV28 to TRBJ2-2; D unclear. The CDR3 runs 12 residues. V shed 7 bases and J shed 1 base, with 4 bases lying between them. Looked up from germline, CDR1 is MDHEN and CDR2 is SYDVKM. For the CDR3, the DNA is TGTGCCAGCAAATGGAACACCGGGGAGCTGTTTTTT. Translated, it gives CASKWNTGELFF.

There are a few counts of this clonotype. V is TRBV12-3 or TRBV12-4 and J is TRBJ2-1; D not resolved. The germline V and J ends were trimmed by 3 bases and 0 bases, with 15 bases remaining between them. CDR3 length: 17 residues. The CDR3 spells CASSLRIWGRSYNEQFF. CDR3 nucleotides: TGTGCCAGCAGTTTGAGGATTTGGGGTCGCTCCTACAATGAGCAGTTCTTC.

This clonotype was recorded a few times. This chain connects TRBV27 to TRBJ2-5, with 8 bases fitting TRBD2. Germline CDR1 is MNHEY and CDR2 is SMNVEV (reference sequence). The ends lost 0 bases at V and 5 bases at J; junction bases unmatched: 17. This CDR3 region has 19 residues. CDR3 sequence (DNA): TGTGCCAGCAGTTTATCGGGTAGTATGGGACTAGGGCCTCCGGAGACCCAGTACTTC. Amino acid sequence: CASSLSGSMGLGPPETQYF.